This T cell receptor (beta chain) derives from a study of shared clonotypes between healthy human individuals (dated by TCRdb to the early 2020s). Study-level background: The cohort comprised a couple of women and three men aged 18 to 49 years. Leukapheresis yielded between about 0.9 and 9 billion PBMCs per donor. Different laboratories and diverse techniques were used to prepare libraries and sequence TCR repertoires, to increase sequencing depth and limit assay-specific biases. Blood TCR repertoires of about five healthy adults were deeply sequenced to estimate repertoire size and the extent of clonotype sharing between individuals. For each donor, CD4 naive and CD4 memory were each run on three plates, CD8 naive on two plates, and CD8 memory on one plate.

Donors were healthy HIV-negative adults with no recently reported acute infections or vaccinations. Only Caucasian adults living in Nashville, Tennessee, USA were represented among the donors. CD4+ T cells were enriched through magnetic negative selection, after which naive cells were positively selected on CD45RA and the remaining negative fraction served as the memory subset. After blood collection by leukapheresis, PBMCs were isolated using Ficoll-Histopaque density gradient centrifugation and then cryopreserved in the vapor phase of liquid nitrogen. Analytical flow cytometry was used to check the purity and quantity of each magnetically sorted T cell population. Each sorted fraction had its genomic DNA isolated and then quantified by UV absorbance on a Nanodrop 2000c. Notes on this clone: Its antigen specificity is not known. No qualities accompany the bases; no much larger clone lies one base away.

Including the terminal cysteine and phenylalanine, the CDR3 comprises 14 residues. Left in the record is the CDR3 DNA by itself, 42 bases read in frame from the first base. Trimming at the junction amounts to 4 bases on V and 5 bases on J, and the germline ends lie 14 bases apart. CDR1 and CDR2 were assigned from the germline V gene as SGHTA and FQGTGA. Using the deep immunoSEQ assay, multiplex PCR amplified TCR CDR3 regions from genomic DNA. Extracted genomic DNA from each cell subset was distributed evenly across all wells of several immunoSEQ 96-well plates, and each plate was treated as a replicate. Each replicate PCR for sorted subsets received around 0.2 ug genomic DNA, equal to tens of thousands of T cell genomes. Purified libraries were measured with a Qubit 3.0 fluorometer, size-checked on a Bioanalyzer 2100, and measured again with the KAPA Library Quantification kit. A separate single-read 150-cycle Illumina NextSeq 550 flow cell was used to sequence each immunoSEQ 96-well plate. The source study handled its data this way. Because only junctional sequences without quality scores were contained in the immunoSEQ output, filtering matching that applied to full-length reads could not be performed. Sequences were annotated with PyIR, a Python wrapper for IgBLAST v1.9, and V/J genes and CDR3 were assigned using IMGT germline references. Any read was removed if the V/J assignment was weak (E-value above 1e-6), the CDR3 was missing, or the read contained stop codons, out-of-frame junctions, or ambiguous translated residues. A V3J clonotype was defined by an identical inferred V gene, J gene, and CDR3 amino acid sequence. To compute the percentage overlap between repertoires, the number of shared unique clonotypes was divided by the size of the smaller repertoire. Three approaches were used to assess repertoire richness: RTK rarefaction, the Chao1 estimator, and Recon v2.1 estimates of unobserved clonotypes. Generation probabilities for all TCRbeta clonotypes obtained by the gDNA method from a handful of donors were computed using OLGA. Held by TCRdb, this immuneACCESS table contains in-frame sequences only and omits some clones. Under half of the omission traces to an unresolved V gene where checked; the cause of the rest is unknown. V and J calls plus clone size are reproduced from that table; the DNA served to infer D and trimming. The sample contains a few million clones, 85% to 95% of them found a single time. The ten largest clones take up about 0.41% of the sample.

Paper-wide results and their limitations: Clonotypes shared by all four sorted-subset donors showed higher generation probabilities than non-shared clonotypes. Larger estimated clonotype richness was generally found for naive subsets than for memory subsets. Because the study included only a small number of donors, the genetic and exposure-history diversity represented was limited. Incomplete sequencing was indicated by rarefaction of sorted-subset datasets, despite the large sequencing depth. Sampling was restricted to blood, and TCR repertoires in tissue are likely to differ from TCR repertoires in blood. Based on pairwise subsampling, the degree of clonotype sharing among donors was expected to be affected by sequencing depth. Sharing across several donors was observed for approximately 5% of naive CD4, 3.5% of naive CD8, 2.3% of memory CD4, and around 0.42% of memory CD8 clonotypes.

The chain was built from TRBV7-3 and TRBJ2-5; D gene: possibly TRBD2, on 7 matching bases. Sequenced material: naive CD4+ T cells from PBMCs. The cell subset or site label on this specimen signifies: CD45RA+ positively selected. The clonotype originates from a man between 18 and 29 years old in good health. Some clones in this sample may be carry-over from other donors' samples. The DNA is as follows: TGTGCCAGCAGCTCAACAGGGAGGGGGGAGACCCAGTACTTC. Its translation reads: CASSSTGRGETQYF. Beyond the CDR3, the reference TRBV7-3 and TRBJ2-5 genes provide the residues; the full variable domain reads: GAGVSQTPSNKVTEKGKYVELRCDPISGHTALYWYRQSLGQGPEFLIYFQGTGAADDSGLPNDRFFAVRPEGSVSTLKIQRTERGDSAVYLCASSSTGRGETQYFGPGTRLLVL.